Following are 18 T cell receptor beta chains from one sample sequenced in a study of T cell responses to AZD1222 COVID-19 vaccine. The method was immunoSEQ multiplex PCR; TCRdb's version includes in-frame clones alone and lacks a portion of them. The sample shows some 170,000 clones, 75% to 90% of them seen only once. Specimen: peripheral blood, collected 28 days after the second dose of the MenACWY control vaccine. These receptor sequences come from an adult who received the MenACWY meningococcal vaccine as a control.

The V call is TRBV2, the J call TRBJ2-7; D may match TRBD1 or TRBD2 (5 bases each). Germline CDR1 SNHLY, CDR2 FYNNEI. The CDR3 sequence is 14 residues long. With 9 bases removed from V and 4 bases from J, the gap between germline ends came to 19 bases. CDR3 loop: CARARDAIPYEQYF. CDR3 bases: TGTGCCAGGGCCCGGGACGCCATCCCTTACGAGCAGTACTTC. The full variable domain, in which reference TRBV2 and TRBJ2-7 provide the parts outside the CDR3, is EPEVTQTPSHQVTQMGQEVILRCVPISNHLYFYWYRQILGQKVEFLVSFYNNEISEKSEIFDDQFSVERPDGSNFTLKIRSTKLEDSAMYFCARARDAIPYEQYFGPGTRLTVT.

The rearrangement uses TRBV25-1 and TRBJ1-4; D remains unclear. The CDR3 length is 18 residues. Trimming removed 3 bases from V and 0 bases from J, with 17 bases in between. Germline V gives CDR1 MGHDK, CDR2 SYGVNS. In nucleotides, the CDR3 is TGTGCCAGCAGTGATATGGCAGGAAAGTCTGCAACTAATGAAAAACTGTTTTTT. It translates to CASSDMAGKSATNEKLFF.

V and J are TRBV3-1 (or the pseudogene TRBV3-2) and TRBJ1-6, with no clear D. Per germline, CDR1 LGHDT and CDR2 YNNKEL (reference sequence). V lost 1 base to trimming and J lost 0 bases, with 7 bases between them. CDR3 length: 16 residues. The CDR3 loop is CASSQVPGSYNSPLHF. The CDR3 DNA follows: TGTGCCAGCAGCCAAGTGCCGGGCTCCTATAATTCACCCCTCCACTTT.

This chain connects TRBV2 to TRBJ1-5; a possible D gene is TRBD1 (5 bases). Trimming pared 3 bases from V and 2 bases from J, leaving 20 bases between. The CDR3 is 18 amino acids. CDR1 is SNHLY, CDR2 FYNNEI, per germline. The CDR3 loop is CASSEVARSSRGNQPQHF. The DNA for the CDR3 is TGTGCCAGCAGTGAGGTGGCACGTAGTAGCAGGGGCAATCAGCCCCAGCATTTT.

CDR3 amino acids: CASSSDWTGGDTDTQYF. The CDR3 DNA follows: TGTGCCAGTAGTTCAGATTGGACAGGGGGAGACACAGATACGCAGTATTTT. This chain uses TRBV19 with TRBJ2-3; 10 bases match TRBD1. Germline V gene data show CDR1 as LNHDA and CDR2 as SQIVND (reference sequence). This CDR3 region has 17 residues. With V trimmed by 5 bases and J by 2 bases, 10 bases remained unmatched. Variable domain in full (rest from reference TRBV19 and TRBJ2-3): DGGITQSPKYLFRKEGQNVTLSCEQNLNHDAMYWYRQDPGQGLRLIYYSQIVNDFQKGDIAEGYSVSREKKESFPLTVTSAQKNPTAFYLCASSSDWTGGDTDTQYFGPGTRLTVL.

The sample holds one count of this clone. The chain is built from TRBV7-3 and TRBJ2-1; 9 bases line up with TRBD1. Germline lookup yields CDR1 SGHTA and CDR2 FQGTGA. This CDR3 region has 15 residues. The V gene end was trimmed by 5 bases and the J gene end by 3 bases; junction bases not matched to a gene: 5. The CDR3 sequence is CASSRGQGRYNEQFF. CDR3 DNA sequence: TGTGCCAGCAGCCGCGGACAGGGGCGCTACAATGAGCAGTTCTTC. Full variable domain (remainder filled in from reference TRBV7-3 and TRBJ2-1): GAGVSQTPSNKVTEKGKYVELRCDPISGHTALYWYRQSLGQGPEFLIYFQGTGAADDSGLPNDRFFAVRPEGSVSTLKIQRTERGDSAVYLCASSRGQGRYNEQFFGPGTRLTVL.

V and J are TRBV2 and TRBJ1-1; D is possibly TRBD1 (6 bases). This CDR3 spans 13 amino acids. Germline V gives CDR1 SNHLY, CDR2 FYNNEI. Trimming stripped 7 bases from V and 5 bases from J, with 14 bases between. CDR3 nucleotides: TGTGCCAGCATTCTGACAGGAGGGACTGAAGCTTTCTTT. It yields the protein CASILTGGTEAFF. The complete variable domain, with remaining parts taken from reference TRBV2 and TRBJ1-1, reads EPEVTQTPSHQVTQMGQEVILRCVPISNHLYFYWYRQILGQKVEFLVSFYNNEISEKSEIFDDQFSVERPDGSNFTLKIRSTKLEDSAMYFCASILTGGTEAFFGQGTRLTVV.

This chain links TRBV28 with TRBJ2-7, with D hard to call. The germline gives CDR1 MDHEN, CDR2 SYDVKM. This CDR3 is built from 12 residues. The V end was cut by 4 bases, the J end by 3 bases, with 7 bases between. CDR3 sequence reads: CASSSVYYEQYF. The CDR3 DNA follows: TGTGCCAGCAGTTCCGTTTACTACGAGCAGTACTTC.

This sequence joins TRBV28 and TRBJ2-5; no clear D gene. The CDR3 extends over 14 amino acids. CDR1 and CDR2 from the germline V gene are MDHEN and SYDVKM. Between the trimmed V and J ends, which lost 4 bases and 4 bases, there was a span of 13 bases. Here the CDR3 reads CASSSRTVGETQYF. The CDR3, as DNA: TGTGCCAGCAGTTCTCGGACGGTAGGAGAGACCCAGTACTTC. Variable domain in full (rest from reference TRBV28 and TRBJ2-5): DVKVTQSSRYLVKRTGEKVFLECVQDMDHENMFWYRQDPGLGLRLIYFSYDVKMKEKGDIPEGYSVSREKKERFSLILESASTNQTSMYLCASSSRTVGETQYFGPGTRLLVL.

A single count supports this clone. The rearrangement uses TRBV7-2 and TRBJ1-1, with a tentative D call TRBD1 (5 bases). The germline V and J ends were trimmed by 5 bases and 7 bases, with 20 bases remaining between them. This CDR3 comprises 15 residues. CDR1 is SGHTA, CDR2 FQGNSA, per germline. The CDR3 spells CASSAQTGINGEAFF. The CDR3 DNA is TGTGCCAGCAGCGCACAAACAGGAATAAATGGTGAAGCTTTCTTT.

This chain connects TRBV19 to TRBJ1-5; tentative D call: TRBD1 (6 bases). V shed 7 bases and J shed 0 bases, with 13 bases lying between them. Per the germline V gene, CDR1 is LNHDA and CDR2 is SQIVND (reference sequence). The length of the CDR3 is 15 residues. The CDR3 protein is CASTRTVYSNQPQHF. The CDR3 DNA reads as TGTGCCAGTACTCGGACAGTTTATAGCAATCAGCCCCAGCATTTT.

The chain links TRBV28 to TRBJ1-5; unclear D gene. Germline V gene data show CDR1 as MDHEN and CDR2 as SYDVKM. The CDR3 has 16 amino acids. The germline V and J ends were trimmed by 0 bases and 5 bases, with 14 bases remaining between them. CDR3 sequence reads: CASSLWGRSVDQPQHF. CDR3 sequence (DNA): TGTGCCAGCAGTTTATGGGGTCGGTCCGTTGATCAGCCCCAGCATTTT.

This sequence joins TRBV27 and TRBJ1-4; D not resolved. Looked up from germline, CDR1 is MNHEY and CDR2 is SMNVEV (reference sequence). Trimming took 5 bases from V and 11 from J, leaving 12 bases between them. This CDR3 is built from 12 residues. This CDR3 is CASSGPGLKLFF. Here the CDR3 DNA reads TGTGCCAGCAGTGGTCCGGGCCTGAAACTGTTTTTT.

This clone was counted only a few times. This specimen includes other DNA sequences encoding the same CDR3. The DNA of the CDR3 is TGTGCCAGCAGGACAGGGGGCTATGGCTACACCTTC. The encoded protein is CASRTGGYGYTF. The V gene is TRBV27, the J gene TRBJ1-2, with 9 nucleotides matching TRBD1. The V gene end was trimmed by 6 bases and the J gene end by 4 bases; junction bases not matched to a gene: 0. The germline gives CDR1 MNHEY, CDR2 SMNVEV (reference sequence). This CDR3 has 12 amino acids.

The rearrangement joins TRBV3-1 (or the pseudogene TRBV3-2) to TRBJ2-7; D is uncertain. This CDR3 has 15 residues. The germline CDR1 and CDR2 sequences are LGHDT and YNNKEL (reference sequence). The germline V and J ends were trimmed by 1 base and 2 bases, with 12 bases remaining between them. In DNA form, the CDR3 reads TGTGCCAGCAGCCAAGGCTTGTGGGATCCCTACGAGCAGTACTTC. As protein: CASSQGLWDPYEQYF.

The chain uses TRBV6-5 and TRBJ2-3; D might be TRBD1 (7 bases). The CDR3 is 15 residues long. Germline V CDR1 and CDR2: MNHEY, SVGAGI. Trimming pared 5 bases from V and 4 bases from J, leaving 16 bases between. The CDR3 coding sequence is TGTGCCAGCAGTCTCAGGGGGGCAGGATCAGATACGCAGTATTTT. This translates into CASSLRGAGSDTQYF.

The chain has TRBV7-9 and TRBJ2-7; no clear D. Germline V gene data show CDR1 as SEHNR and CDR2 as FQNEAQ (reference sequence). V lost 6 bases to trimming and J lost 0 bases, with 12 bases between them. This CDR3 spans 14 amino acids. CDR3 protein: CASSQDGVSYEQYF. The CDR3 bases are TGTGCCAGCAGTCAAGACGGAGTCTCCTACGAGCAGTACTTC.

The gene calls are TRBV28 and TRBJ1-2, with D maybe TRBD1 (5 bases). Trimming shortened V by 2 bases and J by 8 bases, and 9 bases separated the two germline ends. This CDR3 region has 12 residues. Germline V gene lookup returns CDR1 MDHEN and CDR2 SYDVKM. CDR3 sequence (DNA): TGTGCCAGCAGTTTACCAGGGCCCGGCTACACCTTC. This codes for CASSLPGPGYTF.